This T cell receptor (beta chain) was identified during a study of human T cells and chemical hapten exposure. TCRdb recomputed calls from the RACE reads with MiXCR, one row per CDR3 protein. The sample carries around 380,000 distinct CDR3 sequences, 4% to 5.5% recorded once. Trimming at V came to 6 bases and at J to 8 bases, leaving 11 bases not matched to a gene. Per the germline V gene, CDR1 is ENHRY and CDR2 is SYGVKD. This CDR3 has 14 residues. Time point defined: patch test 1, 2 weeks after DPC sensitization. The sample's treatment: therapeutic diphenylcyclopropenone sensitization with weekly scalp DPC.

The chain is built from TRBV10-3 and TRBJ1-2; TRBD1 matches at 8 bases. The sample in question was whole blood, obtained in connection with sensitization to the hapten diphenylcyclopropenone (DPC). This clonotype was obtained from a woman aged 45 to 65 with alopecia areata. Some clones in this sample may be carry-over from other donors' samples. DNA of the CDR3: TGTGCCATCAGGGAAATCAGGGGGCGGTCGGGCTACACCTTC. Protein sequence: CAIREIRGRSGYTF.